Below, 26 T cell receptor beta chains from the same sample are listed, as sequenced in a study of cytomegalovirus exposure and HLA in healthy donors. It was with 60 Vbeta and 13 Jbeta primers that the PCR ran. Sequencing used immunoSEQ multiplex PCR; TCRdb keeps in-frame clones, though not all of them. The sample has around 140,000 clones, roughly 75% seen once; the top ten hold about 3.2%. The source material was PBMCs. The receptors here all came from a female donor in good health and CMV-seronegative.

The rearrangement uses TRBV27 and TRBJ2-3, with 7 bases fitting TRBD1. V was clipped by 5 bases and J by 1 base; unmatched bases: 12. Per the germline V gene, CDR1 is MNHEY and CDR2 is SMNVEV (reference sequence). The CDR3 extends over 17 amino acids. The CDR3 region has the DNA TGTGCCAGCAGTCCGAGGGCGAGACAGGGCGGCACAGATACGCAGTATTTT. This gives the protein CASSPRARQGGTDTQYF.

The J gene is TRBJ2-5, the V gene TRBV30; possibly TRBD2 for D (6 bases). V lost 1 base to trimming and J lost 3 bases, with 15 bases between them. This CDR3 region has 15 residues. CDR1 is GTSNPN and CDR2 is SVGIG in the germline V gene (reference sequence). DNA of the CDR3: TGTGCCTGGAGTGAACCCCTAATAGCGGAAGAGACCCAGTACTTC. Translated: CAWSEPLIAEETQYF.

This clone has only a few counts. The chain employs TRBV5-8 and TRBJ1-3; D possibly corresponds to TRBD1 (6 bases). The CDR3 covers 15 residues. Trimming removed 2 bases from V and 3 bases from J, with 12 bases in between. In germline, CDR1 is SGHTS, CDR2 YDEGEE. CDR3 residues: CASSFRGAYGNTIYF. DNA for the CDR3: TGTGCCAGCAGCTTTCGGGGGGCATATGGAAACACCATATATTTT.

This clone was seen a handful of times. Written as DNA, the CDR3 is TGTGCCAGCAGCCAAGTGGGGGGGTTGGGAACTGAAGCTTTCTTT. Translated: CASSQVGGLGTEAFF. The V and J genes are TRBV4-2 and TRBJ1-1; tentatively, D is TRBD1 (5 bases). The germline gives CDR1 LGHNA, CDR2 YNFKEQ. Trimming pared 1 base from V and 5 bases from J, leaving 14 bases between. The CDR3 consists of 15 residues.

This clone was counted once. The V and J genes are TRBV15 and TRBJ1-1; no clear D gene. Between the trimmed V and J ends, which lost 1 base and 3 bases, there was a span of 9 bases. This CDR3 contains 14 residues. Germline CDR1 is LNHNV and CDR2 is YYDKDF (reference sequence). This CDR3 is CATSRGSGYTEAFF. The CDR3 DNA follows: TGTGCCACCAGCAGAGGATCAGGCTACACTGAAGCTTTCTTT.

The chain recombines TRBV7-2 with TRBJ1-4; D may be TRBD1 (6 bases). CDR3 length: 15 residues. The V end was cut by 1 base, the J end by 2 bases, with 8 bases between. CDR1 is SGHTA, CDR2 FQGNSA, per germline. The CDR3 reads CASSLGGGTNEKLFF. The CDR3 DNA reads TGTGCCAGCAGCTTAGGTGGGGGCACTAATGAAAAACTGTTTTTT.

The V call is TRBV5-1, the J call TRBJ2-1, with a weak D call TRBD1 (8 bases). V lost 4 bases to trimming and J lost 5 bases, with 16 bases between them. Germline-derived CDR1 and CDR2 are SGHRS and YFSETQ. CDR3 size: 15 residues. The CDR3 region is CASSLQGGWNNEQFF. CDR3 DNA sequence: TGCGCCAGCAGCCTACAGGGGGGGTGGAACAATGAGCAGTTCTTC.

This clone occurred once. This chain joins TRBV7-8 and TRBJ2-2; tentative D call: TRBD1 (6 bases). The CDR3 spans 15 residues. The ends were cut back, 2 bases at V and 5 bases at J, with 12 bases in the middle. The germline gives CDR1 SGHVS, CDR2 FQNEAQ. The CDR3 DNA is TGTGCCAGCAGCTTAAAGCCTACAGGGACCGGGGAGCTGTTTTTT. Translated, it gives CASSLKPTGTGELFF. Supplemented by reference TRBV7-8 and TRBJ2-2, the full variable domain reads GAGVSQSPRYKVAKRGQDVALRCDPISGHVSLFWYQQALGQGPEFLTYFQNEAQLDKSGLPSDRFFAERPEGSVSTLKIQRTQQEDSAVYLCASSLKPTGTGELFFGEGSRLTVL.

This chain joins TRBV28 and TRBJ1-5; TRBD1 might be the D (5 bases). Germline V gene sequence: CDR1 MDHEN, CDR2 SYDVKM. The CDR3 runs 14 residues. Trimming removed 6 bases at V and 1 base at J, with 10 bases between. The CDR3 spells CASSPGGSNQPQHF. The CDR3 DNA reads TGTGCCAGCAGCCCTGGGGGGAGCAATCAGCCCCAGCATTTT.

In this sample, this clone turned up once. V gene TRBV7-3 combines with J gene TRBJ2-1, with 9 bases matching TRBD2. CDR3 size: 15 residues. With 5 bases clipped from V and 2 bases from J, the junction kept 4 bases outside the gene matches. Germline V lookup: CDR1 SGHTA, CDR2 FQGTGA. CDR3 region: CASSPSGGTYNEQFF. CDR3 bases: TGTGCCAGCAGCCCAAGCGGGGGGACCTACAATGAGCAGTTCTTC.

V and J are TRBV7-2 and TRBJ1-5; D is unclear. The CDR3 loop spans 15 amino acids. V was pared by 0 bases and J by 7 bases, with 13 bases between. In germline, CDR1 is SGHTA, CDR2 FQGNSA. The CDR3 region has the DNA TGTGCCAGCAGCTTAGCGCTTGGAGGGTTCCAGCCCCAGCATTTT. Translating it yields CASSLALGGFQPQHF.

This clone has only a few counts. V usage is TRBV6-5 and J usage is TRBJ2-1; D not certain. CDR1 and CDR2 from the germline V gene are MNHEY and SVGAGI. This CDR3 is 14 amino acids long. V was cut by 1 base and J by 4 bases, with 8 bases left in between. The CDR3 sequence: CASSYFPLYNEQFF. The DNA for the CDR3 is TGTGCCAGCAGTTACTTCCCCCTATACAATGAGCAGTTCTTC.

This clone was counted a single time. CDR3 bases: TGTGCCAGCTCACCGCAACAGGGTGAATTAATTCCCTACACCTTC. It codes for CASSPQQGELIPYTF. The rearrangement uses TRBV18 and TRBJ1-2; D may be TRBD1 (6 bases). CDR1 KGHSH and CDR2 LQKENI come from the germline V gene. The CDR3 loop spans 15 amino acids. Trimming shortened V by 3 bases and J by 10 bases, and 21 bases separated the two germline ends.

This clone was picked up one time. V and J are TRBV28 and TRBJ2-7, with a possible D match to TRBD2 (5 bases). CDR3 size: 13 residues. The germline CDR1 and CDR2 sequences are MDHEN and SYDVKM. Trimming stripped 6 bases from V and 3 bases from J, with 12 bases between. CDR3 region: CASSPSRGYEQYF. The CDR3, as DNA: TGTGCCAGCAGCCCGAGTCGGGGCTACGAGCAGTACTTC. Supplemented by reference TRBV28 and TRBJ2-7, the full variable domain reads DVKVTQSSRYLVKRTGEKVFLECVQDMDHENMFWYRQDPGLGLRLIYFSYDVKMKEKGDIPEGYSVSREKKERFSLILESASTNQTSMYLCASSPSRGYEQYFGPGTRLTVT.

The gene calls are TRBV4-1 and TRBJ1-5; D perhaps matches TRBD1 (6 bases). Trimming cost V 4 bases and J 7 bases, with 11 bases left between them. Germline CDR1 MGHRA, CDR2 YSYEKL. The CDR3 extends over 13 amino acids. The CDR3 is CASSRPGEQPQHF. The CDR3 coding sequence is TGCGCCAGCAGCCGCCCAGGGGAACAGCCCCAGCATTTT.

CDR3 nucleotides: TGTGCCAGCAGCGCGGACAGGGGTCGGAATCAGCCCCAGCATTTT. It encodes CASSADRGRNQPQHF. The genes are TRBV2 and TRBJ1-5, with TRBD1 identical over 9 bases. The V gene's germline CDR1 is SNHLY and CDR2 FYNNEI. The length of the CDR3 is 15 residues. The J segment lost 4 bases and the V segment lost 6 bases, leaving 7 bases of the junction unmatched.

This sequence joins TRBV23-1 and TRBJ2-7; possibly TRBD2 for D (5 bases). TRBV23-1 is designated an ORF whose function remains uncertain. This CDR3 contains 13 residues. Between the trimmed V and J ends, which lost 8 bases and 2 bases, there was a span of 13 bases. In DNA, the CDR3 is TGCGCCAGCGTCCGGGGTGACCCCTACGAGCAGTACTTC. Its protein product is CASVRGDPYEQYF.

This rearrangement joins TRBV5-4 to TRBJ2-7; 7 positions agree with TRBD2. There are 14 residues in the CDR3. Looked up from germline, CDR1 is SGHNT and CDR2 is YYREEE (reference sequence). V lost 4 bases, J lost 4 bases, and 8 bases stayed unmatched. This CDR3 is CASSPGLVRYEQYF. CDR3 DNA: TGTGCCAGCAGCCCCGGACTAGTTAGGTACGAGCAGTACTTC.

CDR3 sequence reads: CASSSLSSYNEQFF. The CDR3 nucleotides are TGTGCCAGCAGTTCCTTATCCTCCTACAATGAGCAGTTCTTC. This chain joins TRBV27 and TRBJ2-1; no clear D gene. There are 14 residues in the CDR3. Germline V gene sequence: CDR1 MNHEY, CDR2 SMNVEV (reference sequence). V lost 4 bases, J lost 0 bases, and 7 bases lay in between.

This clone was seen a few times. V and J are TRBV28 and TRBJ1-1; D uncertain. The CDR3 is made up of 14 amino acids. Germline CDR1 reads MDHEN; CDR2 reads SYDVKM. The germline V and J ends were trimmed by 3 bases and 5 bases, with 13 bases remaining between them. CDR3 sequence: CASSFTPRRTEAFF. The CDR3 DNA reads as TGTGCCAGCAGTTTCACCCCAAGGCGGACTGAAGCTTTCTTT.

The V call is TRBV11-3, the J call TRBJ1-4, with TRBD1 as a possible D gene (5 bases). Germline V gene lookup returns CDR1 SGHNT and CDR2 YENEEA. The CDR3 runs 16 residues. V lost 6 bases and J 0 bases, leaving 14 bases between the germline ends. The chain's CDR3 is CASRPTGVATNEKLFF. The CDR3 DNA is TGTGCCAGCAGGCCAACAGGTGTCGCAACTAATGAAAAACTGTTTTTT.

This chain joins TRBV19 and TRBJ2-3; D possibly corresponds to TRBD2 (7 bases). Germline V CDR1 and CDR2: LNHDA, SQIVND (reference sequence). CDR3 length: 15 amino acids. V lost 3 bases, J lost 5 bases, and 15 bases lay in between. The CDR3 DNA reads TGTGCCAGTAGTATTTATGGCGGGGGCATAGATACGCAGTATTTT. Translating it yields CASSIYGGGIDTQYF. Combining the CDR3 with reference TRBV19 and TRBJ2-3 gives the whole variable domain DGGITQSPKYLFRKEGQNVTLSCEQNLNHDAMYWYRQDPGQGLRLIYYSQIVNDFQKGDIAEGYSVSREKKESFPLTVTSAQKNPTAFYLCASSIYGGGIDTQYFGPGTRLTVL.

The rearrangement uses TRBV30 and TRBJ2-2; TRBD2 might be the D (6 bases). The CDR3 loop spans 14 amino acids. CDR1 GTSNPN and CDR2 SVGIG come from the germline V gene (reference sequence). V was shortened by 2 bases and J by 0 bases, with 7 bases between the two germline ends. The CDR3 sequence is CAWSRDSNTGELFF. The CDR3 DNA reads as TGTGCCTGGAGTAGGGACTCGAACACCGGGGAGCTGTTTTTT.

CDR3 bases: TGCGCCAGCAGCCAATTGGGCAGGGATTATGGCTACACCTTC. Translation: CASSQLGRDYGYTF. The chain links TRBV4-1 to TRBJ1-2, with a weak D call TRBD1 (5 bases). Per germline, CDR1 MGHRA and CDR2 YSYEKL. Between the trimmed V and J ends, which lost 2 bases and 5 bases, there was a span of 12 bases. The CDR3 consists of 14 residues.

CDR3 in amino acids: CASLPVGTVLGYTF. Written as DNA, the CDR3 is TGTGCCAGCCTACCCGTGGGGACAGTGCTTGGCTACACCTTC. The genes are TRBV6-6 and TRBJ1-2, with 7 positions matching TRBD1. V lost 8 bases to trimming and J lost 7 bases; unmatched junction nucleotides: 13. CDR1 is MNHNY, CDR2 SVGAGI, per germline (reference sequence). The CDR3 consists of 14 residues.

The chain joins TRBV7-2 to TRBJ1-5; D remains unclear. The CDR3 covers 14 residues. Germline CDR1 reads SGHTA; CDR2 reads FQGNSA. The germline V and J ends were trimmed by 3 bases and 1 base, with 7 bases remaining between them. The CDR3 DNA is TGTGCCAGCAGCTTGGGCGACAGCAATCAGCCCCAGCATTTT. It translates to CASSLGDSNQPQHF.